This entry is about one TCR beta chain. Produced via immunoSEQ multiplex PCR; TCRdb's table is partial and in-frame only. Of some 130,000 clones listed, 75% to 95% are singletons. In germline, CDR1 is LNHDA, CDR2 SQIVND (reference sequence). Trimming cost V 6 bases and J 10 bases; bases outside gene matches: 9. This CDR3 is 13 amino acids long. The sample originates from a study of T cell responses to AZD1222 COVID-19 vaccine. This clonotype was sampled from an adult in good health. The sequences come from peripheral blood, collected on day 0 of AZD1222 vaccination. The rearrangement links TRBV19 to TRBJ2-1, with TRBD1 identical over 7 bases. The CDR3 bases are TGTGCCAGTAGCGTCCAGGGGGTCGGGGAGCAGTTCTTC. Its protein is CASSVQGVGEQFF.